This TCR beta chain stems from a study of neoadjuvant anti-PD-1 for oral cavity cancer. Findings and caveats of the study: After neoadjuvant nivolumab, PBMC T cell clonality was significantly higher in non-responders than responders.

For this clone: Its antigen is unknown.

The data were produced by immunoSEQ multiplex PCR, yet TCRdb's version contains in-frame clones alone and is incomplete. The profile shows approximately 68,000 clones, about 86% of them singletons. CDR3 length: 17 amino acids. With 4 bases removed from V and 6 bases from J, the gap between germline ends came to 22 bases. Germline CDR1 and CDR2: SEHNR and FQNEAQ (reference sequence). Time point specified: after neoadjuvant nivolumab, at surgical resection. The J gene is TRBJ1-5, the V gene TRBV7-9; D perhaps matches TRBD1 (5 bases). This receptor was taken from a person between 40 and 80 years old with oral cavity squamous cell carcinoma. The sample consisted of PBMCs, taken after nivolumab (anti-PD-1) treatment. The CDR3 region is CASSSQGRGGRAQPQHF. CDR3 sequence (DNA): TGTGCCAGCAGCTCCCAAGGCCGGGGGGGGAGAGCTCAGCCCCAGCATTTT.